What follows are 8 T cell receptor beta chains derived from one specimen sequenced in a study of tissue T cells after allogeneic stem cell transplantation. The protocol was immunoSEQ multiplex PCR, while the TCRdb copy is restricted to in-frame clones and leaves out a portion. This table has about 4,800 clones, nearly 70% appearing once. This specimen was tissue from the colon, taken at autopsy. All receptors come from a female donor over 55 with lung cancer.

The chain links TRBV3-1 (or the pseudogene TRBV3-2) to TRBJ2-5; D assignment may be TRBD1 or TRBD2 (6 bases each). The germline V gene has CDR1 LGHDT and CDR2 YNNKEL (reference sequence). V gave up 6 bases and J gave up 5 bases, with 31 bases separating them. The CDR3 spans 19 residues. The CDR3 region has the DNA TGTGCCAGCAGTCATAACCGGGGGCGTAGGGGGAATTTGAAGGAGACCCAGTACTTC. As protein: CASSHNRGRRGNLKETQYF.

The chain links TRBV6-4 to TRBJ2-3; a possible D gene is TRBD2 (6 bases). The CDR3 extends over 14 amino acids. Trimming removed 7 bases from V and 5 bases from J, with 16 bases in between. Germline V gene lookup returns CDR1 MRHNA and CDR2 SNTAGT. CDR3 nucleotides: TGTGCCAGCAAAGAGACTAGTCAAAAAGATACGCAGTATTTT. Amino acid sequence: CASKETSQKDTQYF.

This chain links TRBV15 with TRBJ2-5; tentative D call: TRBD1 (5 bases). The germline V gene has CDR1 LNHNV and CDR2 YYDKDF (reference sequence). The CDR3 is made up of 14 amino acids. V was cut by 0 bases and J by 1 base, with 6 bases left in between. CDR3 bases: TGTGCCACCAGCAGAGACAGGGCCCAAGAGACCCAGTACTTC. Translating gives CATSRDRAQETQYF.

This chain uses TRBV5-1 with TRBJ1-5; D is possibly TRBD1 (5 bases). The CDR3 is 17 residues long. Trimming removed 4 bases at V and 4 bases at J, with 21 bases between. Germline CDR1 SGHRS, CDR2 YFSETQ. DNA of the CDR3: TGCGCCAGCAGCGGGGACGGCGAGCTCCCCTTTAATCAGCCCCAGCATTTT. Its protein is CASSGDGELPFNQPQHF.

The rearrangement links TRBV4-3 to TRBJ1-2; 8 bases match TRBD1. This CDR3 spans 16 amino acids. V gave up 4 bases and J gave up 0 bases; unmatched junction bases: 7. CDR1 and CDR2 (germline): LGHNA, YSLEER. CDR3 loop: CASSPTGVAANYGYTF. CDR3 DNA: TGCGCCAGCAGCCCGACAGGGGTCGCGGCTAACTATGGCTACACCTTC.

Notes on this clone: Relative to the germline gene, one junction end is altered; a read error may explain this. The DNA of the CDR3 is TGTGGCAGTAGGCCTAGCGGGATCCCCACAGATACGCAGTATTTT. Translated: CGSRPSGIPTDTQYF. This chain joins TRBV19 and TRBJ2-3; 9 positions agree with TRBD2. Germline V gene lookup returns CDR1 LNHDA and CDR2 SQIVND (reference sequence). The CDR3 totals 15 residues.

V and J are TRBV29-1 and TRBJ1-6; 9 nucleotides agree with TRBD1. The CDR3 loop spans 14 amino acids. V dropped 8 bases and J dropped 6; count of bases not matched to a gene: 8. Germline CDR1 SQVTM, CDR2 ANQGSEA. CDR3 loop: CSFPTGGFNSPLHF. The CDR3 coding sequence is TGCAGCTTCCCGACAGGGGGTTTTAATTCACCCCTCCACTTT. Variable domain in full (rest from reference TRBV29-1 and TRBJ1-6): SAVISQKPSRDICQRGTSLTIQCQVDSQVTMMFWYRQQPGQSLTLIATANQGSEATYESGFVIDKFPISRPNLTFSTLTVSNMSPEDSSIYLCSFPTGGFNSPLHFGNGTRLTVT.

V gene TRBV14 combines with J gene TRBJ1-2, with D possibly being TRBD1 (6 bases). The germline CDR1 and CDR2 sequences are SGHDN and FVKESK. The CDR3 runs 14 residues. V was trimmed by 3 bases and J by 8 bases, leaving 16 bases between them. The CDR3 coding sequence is TGTGCCAGCAGCCAGTCCTTGTCAGGGGCCGGCTACACCTTC. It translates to CASSQSLSGAGYTF.